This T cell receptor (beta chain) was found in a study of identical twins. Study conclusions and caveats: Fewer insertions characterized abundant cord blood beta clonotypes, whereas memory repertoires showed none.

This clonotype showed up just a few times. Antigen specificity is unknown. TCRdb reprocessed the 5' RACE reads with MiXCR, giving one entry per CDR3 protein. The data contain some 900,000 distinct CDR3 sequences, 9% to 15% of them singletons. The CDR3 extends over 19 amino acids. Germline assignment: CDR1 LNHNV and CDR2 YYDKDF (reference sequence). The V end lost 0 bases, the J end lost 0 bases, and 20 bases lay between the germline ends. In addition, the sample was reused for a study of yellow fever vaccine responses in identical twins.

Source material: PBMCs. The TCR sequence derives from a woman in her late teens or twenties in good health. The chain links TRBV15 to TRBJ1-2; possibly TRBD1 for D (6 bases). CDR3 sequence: CATSRDSWTVIPPNYGYTF. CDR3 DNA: TGTGCCACCAGCAGAGATTCTTGGACAGTGATACCCCCTAACTATGGCTACACCTTC. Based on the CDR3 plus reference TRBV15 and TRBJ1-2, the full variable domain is DAMVIQNPRYQVTQFGKPVTLSCSQTLNHNVMYWYQQKSSQAPKLLFHYYDKDFNNEADTPDNFQSRRPNTSFCFLDIRSPGLGDTAMYLCATSRDSWTVIPPNYGYTFGSGTRLTVV.